Described below is a single T cell receptor beta chain sequence and its context. Some clones are missing from TCRdb's copy, which holds only in-frame ones; the method was immunoSEQ multiplex PCR. The repertoire holds about 69,000 clones, with over 80% as singletons. This entry comes from a study of technical replicates of blood from a handful of donors. The V gene's germline CDR1 is SGHAT and CDR2 FQNNGV. There are 14 residues in the CDR3. Deletions cut 4 bases from V and 2 bases from J, with 11 bases between. The chain combines TRBV11-2 with TRBJ1-1, with unresolved D. The sequence was collected from a human donor in good health. Some clones in this sample may be carry-over from other donors' samples. Sequencing was carried out using PBMCs. CDR3 bases: TGTGCCAGCAGCTATACTATGTTTAACACTGAAGCTTTCTTT. It specifies CASSYTMFNTEAFF.